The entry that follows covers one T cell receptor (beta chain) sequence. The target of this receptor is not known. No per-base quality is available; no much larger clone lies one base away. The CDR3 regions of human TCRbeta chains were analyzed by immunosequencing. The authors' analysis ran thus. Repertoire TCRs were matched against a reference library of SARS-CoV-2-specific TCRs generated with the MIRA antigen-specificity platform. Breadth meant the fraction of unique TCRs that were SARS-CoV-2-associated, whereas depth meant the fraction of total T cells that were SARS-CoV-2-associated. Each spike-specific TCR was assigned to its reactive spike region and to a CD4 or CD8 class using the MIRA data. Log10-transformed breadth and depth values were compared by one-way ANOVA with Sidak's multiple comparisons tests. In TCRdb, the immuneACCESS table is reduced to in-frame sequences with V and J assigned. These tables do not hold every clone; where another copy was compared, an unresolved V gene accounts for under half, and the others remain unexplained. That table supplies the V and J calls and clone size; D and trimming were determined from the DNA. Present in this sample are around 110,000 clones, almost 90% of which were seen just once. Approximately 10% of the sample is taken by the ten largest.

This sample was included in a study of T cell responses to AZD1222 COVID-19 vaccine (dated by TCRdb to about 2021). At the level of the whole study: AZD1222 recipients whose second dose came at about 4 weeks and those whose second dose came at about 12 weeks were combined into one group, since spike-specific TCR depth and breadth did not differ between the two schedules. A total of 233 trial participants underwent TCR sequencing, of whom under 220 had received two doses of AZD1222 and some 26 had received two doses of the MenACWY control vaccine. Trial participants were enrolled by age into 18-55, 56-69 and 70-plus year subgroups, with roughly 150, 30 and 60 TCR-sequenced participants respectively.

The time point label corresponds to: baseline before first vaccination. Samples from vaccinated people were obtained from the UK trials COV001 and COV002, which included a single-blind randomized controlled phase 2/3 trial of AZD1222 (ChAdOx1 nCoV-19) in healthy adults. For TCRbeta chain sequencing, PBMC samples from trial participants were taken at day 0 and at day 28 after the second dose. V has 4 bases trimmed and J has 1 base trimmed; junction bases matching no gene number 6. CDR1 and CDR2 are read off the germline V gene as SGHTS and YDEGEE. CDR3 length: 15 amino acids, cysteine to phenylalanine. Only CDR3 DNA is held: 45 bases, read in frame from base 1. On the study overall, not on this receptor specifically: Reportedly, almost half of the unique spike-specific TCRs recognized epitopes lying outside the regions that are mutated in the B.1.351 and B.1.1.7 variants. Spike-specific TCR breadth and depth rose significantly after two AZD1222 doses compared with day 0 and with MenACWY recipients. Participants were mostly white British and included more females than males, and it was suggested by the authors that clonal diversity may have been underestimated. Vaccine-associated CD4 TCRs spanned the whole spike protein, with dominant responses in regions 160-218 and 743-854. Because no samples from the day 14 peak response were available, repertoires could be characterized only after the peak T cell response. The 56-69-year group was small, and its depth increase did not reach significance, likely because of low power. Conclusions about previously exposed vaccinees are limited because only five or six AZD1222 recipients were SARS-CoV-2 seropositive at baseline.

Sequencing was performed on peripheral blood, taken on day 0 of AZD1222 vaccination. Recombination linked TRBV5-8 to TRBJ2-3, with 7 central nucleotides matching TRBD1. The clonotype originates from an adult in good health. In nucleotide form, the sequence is TGTGCCAGCAGCCATACAGGGGTGGGCACAGATACGCAGTATTTT. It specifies CASSHTGVGTDTQYF.